This T cell receptor beta chain was sequenced in a study of control samples from healthy donors and cancer patients. The CDR3 runs 14 residues. Germline CDR1 and CDR2: SEHNR and FQNEAQ (reference sequence). The germline V and J ends were trimmed by 5 bases and 4 bases, with 11 bases remaining between them. Profiling relied on immunoSEQ multiplex PCR, and the TCRdb table lists in-frame clones only, not all of them. This table holds about 410,000 clones, 80% to 95% found once. The chain combines TRBV7-9 with TRBJ1-4, with D possibly being TRBD1 (6 bases). The sequence was collected from a middle-aged man with head and neck cancer. Input material: PBMCs. CDR3 amino acids: CASSPGANNEKLFF. The CDR3 DNA follows: TGTGCCAGCAGCCCGGGGGCCAATAATGAAAAACTGTTTTTT.